This TCR beta chain was sequenced in a study of human T cells and chemical hapten exposure. Whole-study context: Reading of the patch tests, which applied 0.01% DPC to the upper back, occurred at 6 days.

Time point described: pre-sensitization, week 0. Regarding treatment: therapeutic diphenylcyclopropenone sensitization with weekly scalp DPC. This clonotype appeared many times. The antigen remains unidentified. MiXCR, applied by TCRdb to the RACE reads, yields one record per CDR3 protein. The top ten clones hold approximately 2.2% of a sample with a few hundred thousand distinct CDR3 sequences, over 8% of them seen once. CDR3 size: 14 residues. V lost 1 base to trimming and J lost 5 bases; unmatched junction nucleotides: 1. The germline V gene encodes CDR1 LGHDT and CDR2 YNNKEL (reference sequence). Points from the study as a whole: The count of PT1 expanded TCRs correlated positively with patch test score. Sensitizing with DPC caused no change in TCRs above 1 in 1000 frequency. Expanded TCRs created a significantly greater count of big CDR3 similarity clusters than controls did.

This rearrangement joins TRBV3-1 to TRBJ2-5, with 10 bases that match TRBD1. This receptor was obtained from a woman in her thirties or forties with alopecia areata. Some clones in this sample may be carry-over from other donors' samples. This specimen was whole blood, taken in connection with sensitization to the hapten diphenylcyclopropenone (DPC). CDR3 nucleotides: TGTGCCAGCAGCCAAGCGGGACAGGGGGAGACCCAGTACTTC. Residues: CASSQAGQGETQYF.